Sequencing of this T cell receptor beta chain was carried out in a study of Graves' ophthalmopathy and Graves' hyperthyroidism. The CDR3 covers 15 residues. Per the germline V gene, CDR1 is SGHRS and CDR2 is YFSETQ. The V gene lost 3 bases and the J gene lost 0 bases, with 13 bases spanning the gap. RNA transcripts were the template, and TCR beta CDR3 regions were amplified from them. An opening RT-PCR round employed HTBI primers and preceded a second-round multiplex PCR. MiXCR, run by TCRdb on the multiplex PCR reads, gives a single entry per CDR3 protein. The data show fewer than 650,000 distinct CDR3 sequences, around a fifth seen once. This clonotype was detected ten times or more. Stable hyperthyroidism meant no ophthalmopathy within 18 months of follow-up.

Sequences were obtained from peripheral blood. This receptor was identified in a woman aged 18-30 years with stable Graves' hyperthyroidism. Some clones in this sample may be carry-over from other donors' samples. The chain joins TRBV5-1 to TRBJ2-7; D tentatively reads TRBD1 or TRBD2 (5 bases each). As DNA, the CDR3 is TGCGCCAGCAGCTACCAAGGGACGACCTCCTACGAGCAGTACTTC. This codes for CASSYQGTTSYEQYF.